This TCR beta chain was recorded in a study of cytomegalovirus exposure and HLA in healthy donors. Study-level information: Both the roughly 120 validation repertoires and the 600 to 750 first-cohort repertoires used the same platform, as reported by a later analysis. Study conclusions and caveats: According to the study, around 150 TCR beta chains were cytomegalovirus-associated. In vitro work confirmed that three CMV-associated chains recognize CMV antigens.

V lost 0 bases to trimming and J lost 1 base, with 5 bases between them. CDR1 is SGDLS and CDR2 is YYNGEE in the germline V gene. This CDR3 is built from 13 residues. The donors were part of the validation cohort, which consisted of more than 90 subjects and was separate from the first cohort of about 720 subjects. Generated by immunoSEQ multiplex PCR, the TCRdb table keeps only in-frame clones and is missing some. The data show under 300,000 clones, about 86% seen once. A word on this clone: Its target is not known.

The chain uses TRBV9 and TRBJ2-7, with D uncertain. The sequenced sample consisted of PBMCs. The TCR was taken from a woman younger than 30 in good health and CMV-seronegative. The DNA for the CDR3 is TGTGCCAGCAGCGTAGACACGTCCTACGAGCAGTACTTC. As protein: CASSVDTSYEQYF.